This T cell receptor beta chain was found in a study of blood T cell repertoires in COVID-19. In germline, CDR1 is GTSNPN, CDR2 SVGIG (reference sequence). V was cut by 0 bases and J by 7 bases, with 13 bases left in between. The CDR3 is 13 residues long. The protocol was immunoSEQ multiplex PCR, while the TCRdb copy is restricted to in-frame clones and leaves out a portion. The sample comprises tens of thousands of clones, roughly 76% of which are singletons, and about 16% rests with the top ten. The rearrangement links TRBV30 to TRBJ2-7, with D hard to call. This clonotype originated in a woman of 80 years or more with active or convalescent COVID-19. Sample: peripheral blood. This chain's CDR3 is CAWSVSAVGEQYF. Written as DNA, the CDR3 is TGTGCCTGGAGTGTATCGGCGGTCGGGGAGCAGTACTTC.